The text below deals with one T cell receptor beta chain. Its antigen remains unknown. The sample comes from a study of CD8 T cells in ankylosing spondylitis. Findings and limits, study-wide: Disease-linked clones had a CD8+ phenotype and relatively low frequency in peripheral blood. The study looked at matched synovial fluid samples from ankylosing spondylitis patients. Disease-linked clones were reported to be significantly enriched there.

The CDR3 extends over 15 amino acids. Germline V gene lookup returns CDR1 SGHRS and CDR2 YFSETQ. Losses at the gene ends were 4 bases for V and 5 bases for J; bases not matched to a gene: 11. Quantitative 5'-RACE was performed with molecular barcodes, and it yielded the TCR beta libraries. A single record per CDR3 protein comes from TCRdb applying MiXCR to the 5' RACE reads. The repertoire holds approximately 30,000 distinct CDR3 sequences, with 7.9% as singletons. Sequences were obtained from blood. V usage is TRBV5-1 and J usage is TRBJ2-7; 8 bases agree with TRBD1. The receptor was isolated from a male donor with ankylosing spondylitis or in good health (not recorded which). In DNA, the CDR3 is TGCGCCAGCAGCCCCCTGGACAGGGAGGCCAACGAGCAGTACTTC. Residues: CASSPLDREANEQYF.